Shown below are 22 T cell receptor beta chains from a single sample sequenced in a study of cytomegalovirus exposure and HLA in healthy donors. 13 Jbeta primers and 60 Vbeta primers were used for the PCR. Method: immunoSEQ multiplex PCR; TCRdb's copy keeps in-frame clones and lacks some. Among roughly 150,000 clones listed, about two thirds were seen once. The sample comprised PBMCs. The receptors shown here come from a man aged 25 to 40 in good health and CMV-seropositive.

The CDR3 here is CASSVERYNEQFF. CDR3 nucleotides: TGCGCCAGCAGCGTCGAGCGTTACAATGAGCAGTTCTTC. The chain carries TRBV5-1 and TRBJ2-1; D call uncertain. V was pared by 4 bases and J by 4 bases, with 9 bases between. In germline, CDR1 is SGHRS, CDR2 YFSETQ. CDR3 size: 13 residues.

The gene calls are TRBV5-6 and TRBJ2-1, with D possibly matching TRBD2 (6 bases). The CDR3 contains 16 residues. The V gene lost 1 base and the J gene lost 5 bases, with 16 bases spanning the gap. Germline loops: CDR1 SGHDT, CDR2 YYEEEE. The CDR3 DNA reads as TGTGCCAGCAGCTTGACGGGAGTAAGTAACCACAATGAGCAGTTCTTC. Protein: CASSLTGVSNHNEQFF. Full variable domain (remainder filled in from reference TRBV5-6 and TRBJ2-1): DAGVTQSPTHLIKTRGQQVTLRCSPKSGHDTVSWYQQALGQGPQFIFQYYEEEERQRGNFPDRFSGHQFPNYSSELNVNALLLGDSALYLCASSLTGVSNHNEQFFGPGTRLTVL.

This chain uses TRBV5-1 with TRBJ2-3, with unresolved D. This CDR3 has 15 residues. The germline V and J ends were trimmed by 3 bases and 2 bases, with 13 bases remaining between them. Looked up from germline, CDR1 is SGHRS and CDR2 is YFSETQ. CDR3 in DNA: TGCGCCAGCAGCTACCGGAGAACTTCCACAGATACGCAGTATTTT. Translated: CASSYRRTSTDTQYF.

About this clone: Germline is not matched at one junction end, which may reflect a read error. V usage is TRBV6-4 and J usage is TRBJ2-3; D is perhaps TRBD2 (6 bases). CDR3 size: 15 residues. Looked up from germline, CDR1 is MRHNA and CDR2 is SNTAGT. The CDR3 protein is CASSATSWSRDTQYF. CDR3 in DNA: TGTGCCAGCAGTGCCACTAGCTGGAGCAGAGATACGCAGTATTTT.

This clone occurred once. At one end the junction does not follow the germline gene, possibly because of a read error. The V gene is TRBV29-1, the J gene TRBJ2-3, with 7 bases that match TRBD1. Germline assignment: CDR1 SQVTM and CDR2 ANQGSEA. The CDR3 spans 13 residues. CDR3 residues: CSVRALGTDTQYF. The CDR3 coding sequence is TGCAGCGTTAGGGCCCTTGGGACAGATACGCAATATTTT.

This clone showed up just a few times. The chain uses TRBV7-9 and TRBJ2-7, with D perhaps TRBD1 (6 bases). The CDR3 runs to 14 residues. Germline CDR1 SEHNR, CDR2 FQNEAQ (reference sequence). V was clipped by 4 bases and J by 2 bases, with 12 bases between them. The CDR3, as DNA: TGTGCCAGCAGCTCACAGACAGGCACCTACGAGCAGTACTTC. Protein product: CASSSQTGTYEQYF.

The CDR3 region is CASSESTIDSQPQHF. The CDR3 region has the DNA TGCGCCAGCAGTGAGTCGACGATAGACAGTCAGCCCCAGCATTTT. V is TRBV10-2 and J is TRBJ1-5; TRBD1 is a possible D gene (5 bases). Germline-derived CDR1 and CDR2 are WSHSY and SAAADI. V lost 0 bases and J 6 bases, leaving 12 bases between the germline ends. The CDR3 totals 15 residues.

The chain uses TRBV14 and TRBJ1-1; no reliable D call. Trimming pared 4 bases from V and 0 bases from J, leaving 12 bases between. Germline lookup yields CDR1 SGHDN and CDR2 FVKESK. The CDR3 is made up of 15 amino acids. CDR3 residues: CASSPLSGMNTEAFF. For the CDR3, the DNA is TGTGCCAGCAGCCCCCTCTCAGGAATGAACACTGAAGCTTTCTTT.

Concerning this clone itself: One end of the junction fails to match germline, which may point to a read error. The chain carries TRBV7-7 and TRBJ2-3, with a possible D match to TRBD1 (6 bases). The CDR3 is made up of 13 amino acids. Germline-derived CDR1 and CDR2 are SSHAT and FNYEAQ (reference sequence). The CDR3 is CASSLTRGDTQYF. The CDR3 nucleotides read TGTGCTAGCAGCTTAACCAGGGGAGATACGCAGTATTTT. The full variable domain, in which reference TRBV7-7 and TRBJ2-3 provide the parts outside the CDR3, is GAGVSQSPRYKVTKRGQDVTLRCDPISSHATLYWYQQALGQGPEFLTYFNYEAQPDKSGLPSDRFSAERPEGSISTLTIQRTEQRDSAMYRCASSLTRGDTQYFGPGTRLTVL.

V usage is TRBV27 and J usage is TRBJ2-1; 7 bases are shared with TRBD2. Germline assignment: CDR1 MNHEY and CDR2 SMNVEV (reference sequence). J gave up 10 bases and V 3 bases, and 0 bases lay outside the gene matches. The CDR3 spans 11 residues. The CDR3 reads CASSLGLEQFF. The CDR3 DNA is TGTGCCAGCAGTTTGGGACTAGAGCAGTTCTTC.

This clone was recorded a few times. The chain is built from TRBV6-6 and TRBJ2-6; D is uncertain. Germline CDR1 is MNHNY and CDR2 is SVGAGI (reference sequence). The CDR3 totals 15 residues. The V end was cut by 4 bases, the J end by 2 bases, with 9 bases between. The CDR3 coding sequence is TGTGCCAGCAGTTCACGCCGGGCTGGGGCCAACGTCCTGACTTTC. Its translation: CASSSRRAGANVLTF.

This clone was found a few times. This rearrangement joins TRBV30 to TRBJ1-2, with TRBD1 matching 7 bases. Losses at the gene ends were 3 bases for V and 3 bases for J; bases not matched to a gene: 4. The CDR3 has 13 residues. Germline CDR1 and CDR2: GTSNPN and SVGIG (reference sequence). In DNA form, the CDR3 reads TGTGCCTGGAGCGATACAGGGGACTATGGCTACACCTTC. This gives the protein CAWSDTGDYGYTF.

Written as DNA, the CDR3 is TGTGCCAGCAGCAACATCAGCGGGAGGCCCCCTCGGCACGAGCAGTACTTC. It codes for CASSNISGRPPRHEQYF. The V call is TRBV21-1, the J call TRBJ2-7; the D call TRBD2 from the table was never checked on the DNA. TRBV21-1 is shown as a pseudogene. This CDR3 comprises 17 residues.

The CDR3 DNA is TGTGCCTGGAGTGGGGACGGGGGGTACAATGAGCAGTTCTTC. Its translation is CAWSGDGGYNEQFF. The chain combines TRBV30 with TRBJ2-1; 7 nucleotides agree with TRBD2. Looked up from germline, CDR1 is GTSNPN and CDR2 is SVGIG (reference sequence). V gave up 1 base and J gave up 4 bases; unmatched junction bases: 4. This CDR3 spans 14 amino acids.

The chain carries TRBV7-9 and TRBJ2-7, with D possibly being TRBD1 (6 bases). Germline assignment: CDR1 SEHNR and CDR2 FQNEAQ (reference sequence). Trimming took 0 bases from V and 1 from J, leaving 7 bases between them. This CDR3 contains 14 residues. CDR3 sequence: CASSLATGSYEQYF. The CDR3 DNA reads TGTGCCAGCAGCTTAGCCACAGGGTCCTACGAGCAGTACTTC.

This clone has just a few counts. The chain links TRBV6-5 to TRBJ1-2; 7 positions match TRBD1. Trimming removed 6 bases from V and 6 bases from J; junction bases left unmatched: 7. This CDR3 spans 13 amino acids. Germline V gene data show CDR1 as MNHEY and CDR2 as SVGAGI. CDR3 nucleotide sequence: TGTGCCAGCAGGAGGAAACAGGGGAATGGCTACACCTTC. It translates to CASRRKQGNGYTF.

This chain connects TRBV11-3 to TRBJ2-7; 11 bases align to TRBD2. The CDR3 contains 18 residues. V lost 0 bases, J lost 2 bases, and 9 bases stayed unmatched. Germline CDR1 SGHNT, CDR2 YENEEA. Written as DNA, the CDR3 is TGTGCCAGCAGCTTAGAGAAAGGGGGGACTAGCGGAACCTACGAGCAGTACTTC. This sequence encodes CASSLEKGGTSGTYEQYF.

This chain joins TRBV5-7 and TRBJ1-2, with 7 nucleotides matching TRBD1. Being an ORF, TRBV5-7 has a function that is uncertain. After removal of 6 bases from V and 4 bases from J, the junction contained 12 bases not matched to a gene. The CDR3 loop spans 15 amino acids. In DNA, the CDR3 is TGTGCCAGCATCGGGACCGGGACAGCCATCTATGGCTACACCTTC. Residues: CASIGTGTAIYGYTF.

The chain links TRBV9 to TRBJ2-3; a possible D gene is TRBD1 (7 bases). The germline V gene has CDR1 SGDLS and CDR2 YYNGEE. The CDR3 runs to 16 residues. V was trimmed by 0 bases and J by 0 bases, leaving 11 bases between them. The chain's CDR3 is CASSVEGAGSTDTQYF. The CDR3 DNA follows: TGTGCCAGCAGCGTAGAGGGGGCGGGGAGCACAGATACGCAGTATTTT.

In this sample, this clone turned up a few times. The V and J genes are TRBV30 and TRBJ1-1, with 7 bases that match TRBD1. The CDR3 loop spans 12 amino acids. J gave up 1 base and V 8 bases, and 4 bases lay outside the gene matches. From germline, CDR1 is GTSNPN and CDR2 SVGIG (reference sequence). CDR3 sequence: CAVTGPNTEAFF. CDR3 bases: TGTGCCGTGACAGGGCCGAACACTGAAGCTTTCTTT.

This clone turned up a few times. The chain uses TRBV5-1 and TRBJ2-2, with TRBD2 identical over 7 bases. The CDR3 covers 15 residues. V was pared by 2 bases and J by 5 bases, with 6 bases of the junction left unmatched. Germline V lookup: CDR1 SGHRS, CDR2 YFSETQ. CDR3 amino acids: CASSLTSVPTGELFF. The CDR3 DNA reads as TGCGCCAGCAGCTTAACTAGCGTTCCGACCGGGGAGCTGTTTTTT.

The CDR3 is CASSLAGLSTDTQYF. In DNA, the CDR3 is TGTGCCAGCAGCTTAGCGGGGCTAAGCACAGATACGCAGTATTTT. The V call is TRBV7-3, the J call TRBJ2-3, with a possible D match to TRBD2 (6 bases). From germline, CDR1 is SGHTA and CDR2 FQGTGA. This CDR3 spans 15 amino acids. The V gene lost 2 bases and the J gene lost 0 bases, with 9 bases spanning the gap.